These 17 T cell receptor beta chains came from one sample sequenced in a study of regulatory T cells in long-lasting Graves disease. The sample's time point: newly diagnosed GD, antithyroid drugs for less than 3 months. The TCR library was made from RNA extracted from PBMCs. With iRepertoire HTBI primers and Arm-PCR of CDR3 regions, TCR beta libraries were built. MiXCR was run by TCRdb on the multiplex PCR reads, yielding one entry per CDR3 protein. The sample lists about 610,000 distinct CDR3 sequences, 15% to 20% occurring once. These records were also assigned to another study, of T cells in Graves' hyperthyroidism and ophthalmopathy.

Here the sequenced sample was peripheral blood mononuclear cells (PBMCs), taken at new diagnosis, from a patient treated with antithyroid drugs. The receptor set was obtained from a man younger than 30 with Graves disease.

In this sample, this clonotype turned up many times. The V and J genes are TRBV12-3 or TRBV12-4 and TRBJ2-7; D not resolved. Trimming removed 5 bases from V and 2 bases from J, with 10 bases in between. The CDR3 has 13 amino acids. The CDR3 nucleotides read TGTGCCAGCAGTCCAGATGGGACCTACGAGCAGTACTTC. Protein: CASSPDGTYEQYF.

This clonotype appeared many times. The J gene is TRBJ1-1, the V gene TRBV30, with D perhaps matching TRBD1 (6 bases). Trimming took off 8 bases at V and 6 bases at J, with 10 bases between the two ends. This CDR3 comprises 10 residues. CDR1 GTSNPN and CDR2 SVGIG come from the germline V gene (reference sequence). CDR3 coding DNA: TGTGCCGGACAGCATTCTGAAGCTTTCTTT. Amino acids: CAGQHSEAFF.

This clonotype has only a few counts. The rearrangement joins TRBV6-1 to TRBJ1-2; D remains unclear. Germline values: CDR1 MNHNS, CDR2 SASEGT. The CDR3 runs to 13 residues. With 3 bases removed from V and 4 bases from J, the gap between germline ends came to 9 bases. CDR3 protein: CASSEFVLYGYTF. The CDR3, as DNA: TGTGCCAGCAGTGAGTTTGTACTCTATGGCTACACCTTC.

There are a few counts of this clonotype. At one boundary the junction diverges from the germline segment, which might be a read error. The V and J genes are TRBV13 and TRBJ2-7; 7 bases map to TRBD2. Per germline, CDR1 PRHDT and CDR2 FYEKMQ (reference sequence). This CDR3 region has 15 residues. Here the CDR3 reads CASSQEGRVTYEQYF. DNA for the CDR3: TGCGCCAGCAGCCAAGAGGGGAGGGTAACCTACGAGCAGTACTTC.

Remarks on this clonotype: Since a much larger clone is just one base distant, this may be a read error. The CDR3 carries no conserved terminal phenylalanine or tryptophan, so it likely arises from a read error. V usage is TRBV6-1 and J usage is TRBJ2-1; 12 nucleotides line up with TRBD2. The CDR3 has 15 residues. V dropped 5 bases and J dropped 10; count of bases not matched to a gene: 9. Germline V gene sequence: CDR1 MNHNS, CDR2 SASEGT. CDR3 protein: CASSQSLAGGEEQFL. The CDR3 region has the DNA TGTGCCAGCAGTCAATCACTAGCGGGAGGTGAAGAGCAGTTCCTC.

The rearrangement uses TRBV27 and TRBJ2-7; 8 bases agree with TRBD2. J was trimmed by 4 bases and V by 4 bases; bases with no gene match: 6. Germline CDR1 reads MNHEY; CDR2 reads SMNVEV (reference sequence). The CDR3 runs to 14 residues. The CDR3 here is CASSSGLGTYEQYF. DNA of the CDR3: TGTGCCAGCAGTTCGGGACTAGGGACATACGAGCAGTACTTC.

This clonotype was seen a handful of times. At one boundary the junction diverges from the germline segment, which might be a read error. This chain uses TRBV5-6 with TRBJ2-7; D call uncertain. The V gene's germline CDR1 is SGHDT and CDR2 YYEEEE. The CDR3 runs 14 residues. CDR3: CASSLGANIDEQYF. The CDR3 coding sequence is TGCGCCAGCAGCTTGGGTGCCAACATTGACGAGCAGTACTTC.

The sample holds a few counts of this clonotype. This rearrangement joins TRBV5-6 to TRBJ2-1; possible D gene TRBD1, 5 bases. The J call may not be correct, given that the DNA end is closer to TRBJ2-7. CDR1 is SGHDT, CDR2 YYEEEE, per germline. This CDR3 region has 16 residues. The CDR3 nucleotides read TGTGCCAGCAGCTTGGGGGCCAGGGTTTACGGATACGAGCAGTACTTC. It specifies CASSLGARVYGYEQYF.

Here the CDR3 reads CAWTSGTSAAYEQYF. The CDR3 nucleotides read TGTGCCTGGACCAGCGGGACTAGCGCCGCCTACGAGCAGTACTTC. The chain links TRBV30 to TRBJ2-7; 10 nucleotides line up with TRBD2. The CDR3 sequence is 15 residues long. With 4 bases clipped from V and 2 bases from J, the junction kept 8 bases outside the gene matches. The germline gives CDR1 GTSNPN, CDR2 SVGIG (reference sequence). The full variable domain, in which reference TRBV30 and TRBJ2-7 provide the parts outside the CDR3, is SQTIHQWPATLVQPVGSPLSLECTVEGTSNPNLYWYRQAAGRGLQLLFYSVGIGQISSEVPQNLSASRPQDRQFILSSKKLLLSDSGFYLCAWTSGTSAAYEQYFGPGTRLTVT.

As regards this clonotype: The CDR3 does not close with the conserved phenylalanine or tryptophan, likely indicating a read error. The rearrangement uses TRBV12-3 or TRBV12-4 and TRBJ1-5; a weak D match, TRBD1 (5 bases). The CDR3 is 14 residues long. Trimming took off 4 bases at V and 2 bases at J, with 9 bases between the two ends. CDR3 amino acids: CASSSMGGNQPQHL. In DNA, the CDR3 is TGTGCCAGCAGTTCGATGGGGGGCAATCAGCCCCAGCATCTT.

The V gene is TRBV19, the J gene TRBJ1-2; perhaps TRBD1 as D (5 bases). V gave up 8 bases and J gave up 4 bases, with 14 bases separating them. This CDR3 comprises 13 residues. Germline-derived CDR1 and CDR2 are LNHDA and SQIVND (reference sequence). The CDR3 region is CASGQGAGYGYTF. The CDR3 DNA is TGTGCCAGTGGCCAAGGGGCGGGCTATGGCTACACCTTC.

A remark on this clonotype: A read error may account for a junction end that differs from germline. The chain links TRBV5-1 to TRBJ1-1; D remains unclear. From germline, CDR1 is SGHRS and CDR2 YFSETQ. The CDR3 loop spans 15 amino acids. The CDR3 sequence is CASSVSGRPNTEAFF. The CDR3 coding sequence is TGTGCCAGCAGCGTCTCAGGCCGACCGAACACTGAAGCTTTCTTT.

The chain recombines TRBV6-5 with TRBJ2-3, with D hard to call. The germline V gene encodes CDR1 MNHEY and CDR2 SVGAGI. The V gene lost 0 bases and the J gene lost 0 bases, with 10 bases spanning the gap. This CDR3 has 16 residues. This CDR3 reads CASSYSYGGSTDTQYF. In DNA, the CDR3 is TGTGCCAGCAGTTACTCCTACGGCGGAAGCACAGATACGCAGTATTTT.

This clonotype was counted at least ten times. The chain has TRBV6-1 and TRBJ2-7, with TRBD2 matching over 13 bases. This CDR3 spans 15 amino acids. The germline gives CDR1 MNHNS, CDR2 SASEGT. The V and J ends lost 6 bases and 5 bases, in that order; junction bases with no gene match: 7. The CDR3 here is CASSSRLAGGHEQYF. The CDR3 coding sequence is TGTGCCAGCAGCTCGAGACTAGCGGGAGGTCACGAGCAGTACTTC.

The gene calls are TRBV7-3 and TRBJ2-5; 9 bases are shared with TRBD2. The CDR3 contains 17 residues. V was clipped by 2 bases and J by 4 bases; unmatched bases: 11. Germline V gives CDR1 SGHTA, CDR2 FQGTGA. CDR3 protein: CASSLGLAGVDSETQYF. The CDR3 coding sequence is TGTGCCAGCAGCTTAGGGTTAGCGGGAGTCGATTCAGAGACCCAGTACTTC. Full variable domain (missing parts from reference TRBV7-3 and TRBJ2-5): GAGVSQTPSNKVTEKGKYVELRCDPISGHTALYWYRQSLGQGPEFLIYFQGTGAADDSGLPNDRFFAVRPEGSVSTLKIQRTERGDSAVYLCASSLGLAGVDSETQYFGPGTRLLVL.

This clonotype was observed at least ten times. The chain joins TRBV5-1 to TRBJ2-1; 12 bases line up with TRBD1. There are 16 residues in the CDR3. From germline, CDR1 is SGHRS and CDR2 YFSETQ. Trimming removed 3 bases from V and 0 bases from J; junction bases left unmatched: 1. As DNA, the CDR3 is TGCGCCAGCAGCTGGGACAGGGGGCGCTCCTACAATGAGCAGTTCTTC. Translation: CASSWDRGRSYNEQFF. The full variable domain, completed using reference TRBV5-1 and TRBJ2-1, is KAGVTQTPRYLIKTRGQQVTLSCSPISGHRSVSWYQQTPGQGLQFLFEYFSETQRNKGNFPGRFSGRQFSNSRSEMNVSTLELGDSALYLCASSWDRGRSYNEQFFGPGTRLTVL.

At least ten counts were recorded for this clonotype. The chain couples TRBV30 to TRBJ2-1, with 10 bases aligning to TRBD2. The CDR3 loop spans 17 amino acids. CDR1 and CDR2 from the germline V gene are GTSNPN and SVGIG (reference sequence). Trimming removed 1 base from V and 5 bases from J; junction bases left unmatched: 11. In DNA, the CDR3 is TGTGCCTGGAGTGCGACCAGACTAGCGGGTGGGAACAATGAGCAGTTCTTC. Protein product: CAWSATRLAGGNNEQFF.